Listed here are 29 T cell receptor beta chains from one sample, sequenced in a study of early T cells in non-severe SARS-CoV-2 infection. TCRdb re-analysed the 5' RACE reads in MiXCR, keeping a single row per CDR3 protein. The sample yields 50,000 to 55,000 distinct CDR3 sequences, over 8% seen once. The sample was whole blood. The receptors were sampled from an adult who was a healthcare worker with PCR-confirmed SARS-CoV-2 infection or an uninfected control (not recorded which).

There are many counts of this clonotype. The chain uses TRBV6-2 or TRBV6-3 and TRBJ2-1, with TRBD2 identical over 12 bases. The CDR3 length is 17 residues. Unmatched junction bases numbered 16, after V lost 8 bases and J lost 8 bases. The germline gives CDR1 MNHEY, CDR2 SVGEGT. CDR3 in amino acids: CASLNRASGRVRDEQFF. CDR3 sequence (DNA): TGTGCCAGCCTTAATCGGGCTAGCGGGAGGGTTCGGGATGAGCAGTTCTTC.

This clonotype was seen many times. CDR3 coding DNA: TGTGCCAGCAGCTTCGTGGACAGGAGCCTTTACGAGCAGTACTTC. This codes for CASSFVDRSLYEQYF. The chain combines TRBV5-6 with TRBJ2-7; 7 bases match TRBD1. With 2 bases clipped from V and 4 bases from J, the junction kept 9 bases outside the gene matches. The V gene's germline CDR1 is SGHDT and CDR2 YYEEEE. There are 15 residues in the CDR3.

This clonotype was seen a few times. This chain links TRBV5-6 with TRBJ2-7; 9 bases are a match to TRBD2. The V gene end was trimmed by 0 bases and the J gene end by 2 bases; junction bases not matched to a gene: 3. Germline V gives CDR1 SGHDT, CDR2 YYEEEE. The CDR3 extends over 15 amino acids. CDR3 residues: CASSLERGAAYEQYF. The CDR3 DNA is TGTGCCAGCAGCTTGGAGCGGGGGGCTGCCTACGAGCAGTACTTC.

The sample holds many counts of this clonotype. DNA of the CDR3: TGTGCCAGCAGCCCATTACTAGCGGGGGGGCCTAGAACGCAGTATTTT. This gives the protein CASSPLLAGGPRTQYF. V and J are TRBV6-5 and TRBJ2-3; 13 bases are shared with TRBD2. Per germline, CDR1 MNHEY and CDR2 SVGAGI. CDR3 length equals 16 residues. Unmatched junction bases numbered 12, after V lost 6 bases and J lost 9 bases.

This clonotype was seen a few times. The gene calls are TRBV18 and TRBJ2-1, with 8 nucleotides matching TRBD2. The junction had 8 bases not matched to a gene; V was cut back by 6 bases and J by 4 bases. Germline V gene data show CDR1 as KGHSH and CDR2 as LQKENI. The CDR3 extends over 15 amino acids. The CDR3 here is CASSPRERGYNEQFF. The CDR3 DNA sequence: TGTGCCAGCTCCCCCAGGGAGCGGGGGTACAATGAGCAGTTCTTC.

This rearrangement joins TRBV7-9 to TRBJ2-2; D may be TRBD1 or TRBD2 (5 bases each). CDR3 length: 15 residues. Between the trimmed V and J ends, which lost 6 bases and 4 bases, there was a span of 15 bases. The V gene's germline CDR1 is SEHNR and CDR2 FQNEAQ (reference sequence). This chain's CDR3 is CASSQGTAATGELFF. CDR3 nucleotide sequence: TGTGCCAGCAGTCAAGGGACGGCTGCCACCGGGGAGCTGTTTTTT.

In this sample, this clonotype turned up a few times. The rearrangement uses TRBV7-2 and TRBJ2-3; the D is unclear. This CDR3 contains 17 residues. CDR1 is SGHTA, CDR2 FQGNSA, per germline. The V and J ends lost 6 bases and 1 base respectively, with 20 bases between them. CDR3 in DNA: TGTGCCAGCAGGTGGCCCGAGGACGTTTCTGGCACAGATACGCAGTATTTT. Translation gives CASRWPEDVSGTDTQYF.

This clonotype was counted between two and nine times. CDR3 bases: TGTGCCAGCAGTTTGCGACAGGATGAAAAACTGTTTTTT. Translating gives CASSLRQDEKLFF. The chain combines TRBV27 with TRBJ1-4, with D tentatively TRBD1 (6 bases). Germline V gene sequence: CDR1 MNHEY, CDR2 SMNVEV (reference sequence). V lost 3 bases, J lost 6 bases, and 8 bases lay in between. The CDR3 consists of 13 residues.

J is TRBJ1-1 and V is TRBV25-1; D gene unclear. There are 13 residues in the CDR3. The V end was cut by 6 bases, the J end by 2 bases, with 10 bases between. Germline V gene lookup returns CDR1 MGHDK and CDR2 SYGVNS. The chain's CDR3 is CASSPGINTEAFF. CDR3 bases: TGTGCCAGCAGCCCCGGGATAAACACTGAAGCTTTCTTT.

The CDR3 sequence: CASSQRGQGSNYGYTF. CDR3 sequence (DNA): TGCGCCAGCAGCCAACGGGGACAGGGCTCTAACTATGGCTACACCTTC. This chain links TRBV4-1 with TRBJ1-2, with 9 positions matching TRBD1. CDR1 is MGHRA, CDR2 YSYEKL, per germline. V lost 2 bases and J lost 0; bases outside the gene matches: 4. The CDR3 contains 16 residues.

In its sample, this clonotype was seen many times. V usage is TRBV15 and J usage is TRBJ1-3; D remains ambiguous. Germline V gives CDR1 LNHNV, CDR2 YYDKDF (reference sequence). Trimming removed 0 bases at V and 2 bases at J, with 11 bases between. This CDR3 comprises 16 residues. CDR3: CATSRDLGSPGNTIYF. CDR3 sequence (DNA): TGTGCCACCAGCAGAGATCTAGGCAGCCCTGGAAACACCATATATTTT.

The rearrangement links TRBV12-3 or TRBV12-4 to TRBJ2-7; 7 bases line up with TRBD2. Trimming took 1 base from V and 4 from J; bases not matched to a gene: 4. The CDR3 loop spans 14 amino acids. In nucleotides, the CDR3 is TGTGCCAGCAGTTTAGGGGGAGGGCCTTACGAGCAGTACTTC. It encodes CASSLGGGPYEQYF.

The rearrangement links TRBV20-1 to TRBJ1-6, with D unclear. The CDR3 is 12 amino acids. V was pared by 7 bases and J by 10 bases, with 14 bases between. Germline V lookup: CDR1 DFQATT, CDR2 SNEGSKA (reference sequence). CDR3 residues: CSVVRGGSPLHF. The CDR3 DNA is TGCAGTGTTGTTAGAGGCGGATCACCCCTCCACTTT.

This chain links TRBV7-3 with TRBJ2-1; 9 bases are a match to TRBD2. The germline CDR1 and CDR2 sequences are SGHTA and FQGTGA. The length of the CDR3 is 15 residues. V was clipped by 2 bases and J by 9 bases; unmatched bases: 8. CDR3 loop: CASSLGSGGLGEQFF. CDR3 coding DNA: TGTGCCAGCAGCTTAGGTAGCGGGGGCCTGGGTGAGCAGTTCTTC.

This clonotype was detected many times. The chain carries TRBV5-4 and TRBJ1-4; no clear D. Germline V gives CDR1 SGHNT, CDR2 YYREEE (reference sequence). This CDR3 has 16 amino acids. V lost 1 base and J 3 bases, leaving 13 bases between the germline ends. CDR3: CASSLNRASPNEKLFF. CDR3 nucleotides: TGTGCCAGCAGCTTGAATAGGGCGTCCCCTAATGAAAAACTGTTTTTT.

J is TRBJ2-3 and V is TRBV5-1; TRBD1 aligns across 10 bases. V trimming: 0 bases; J trimming: 4 bases; junction bases outside the gene matches: 2. CDR1 and CDR2 (germline): SGHRS, YFSETQ. The CDR3 has 15 amino acids. This chain's CDR3 is CASSLGQGASDTQYF. The CDR3 DNA is TGCGCCAGCAGCTTGGGACAGGGGGCATCAGATACGCAGTATTTT.

This clonotype was seen many times. V and J are TRBV5-8 and TRBJ2-7; the D is unclear. With 5 bases removed from V and 4 bases from J, the gap between germline ends came to 10 bases. This CDR3 is built from 12 residues. CDR1 is SGHTS, CDR2 YDEGEE, per germline. The CDR3 coding sequence is TGTGCCAGCAGTAGGGCTGTTTACGAGCAGTACTTC. This encodes CASSRAVYEQYF.

This clonotype was detected ten times or more. This chain joins TRBV7-6 and TRBJ2-2; 7 nucleotides align to TRBD1. This CDR3 comprises 16 residues. After removal of 5 bases from V and 2 bases from J, the junction contained 8 bases not matched to a gene. Germline values: CDR1 SGHVS, CDR2 FNYEAQ. CDR3 sequence: CASSARQGLNTGELFF. Written as DNA, the CDR3 is TGTGCCAGCAGCGCCAGACAGGGCTTAAACACCGGGGAGCTGTTTTTT.

Ten or more counts support this clonotype. The chain joins TRBV28 to TRBJ1-2; no clear D. V was trimmed by 2 bases and J by 6 bases, leaving 7 bases between them. The CDR3 sequence is 12 residues long. Per the germline V gene, CDR1 is MDHEN and CDR2 is SYDVKM. The DNA for the CDR3 is TGTGCCAGCAGTTTAGAGGTGAATGGCTACACCTTC. Translation gives CASSLEVNGYTF.

This clonotype was picked up a small number of times. The gene calls are TRBV6-1 and TRBJ2-7; TRBD1 agrees at 8 bases. The V gene end was trimmed by 6 bases and the J gene end by 3 bases; junction bases not matched to a gene: 4. In germline, CDR1 is MNHNS, CDR2 SASEGT. CDR3 size: 13 residues. The CDR3 loop is CASRAGQGYEQYF. CDR3 DNA: TGTGCCAGCAGAGCCGGACAGGGCTACGAGCAGTACTTC.

This clonotype was recorded at least ten times. The CDR3 region has the DNA TGTGCCAGCAGCTTGCTTGGGGGTAACGAGCAGTACTTC. Translating it yields CASSLLGGNEQYF. The V call is TRBV5-6, the J call TRBJ2-7; D tentatively fits TRBD1 or TRBD2 (5 bases each). The germline V gene has CDR1 SGHDT and CDR2 YYEEEE. The CDR3 is 13 amino acids. Deletions cut 1 base from V and 5 bases from J, with 10 bases between. Together with reference TRBV5-6 and TRBJ2-7, the CDR3 gives the full variable domain: DAGVTQSPTHLIKTRGQQVTLRCSPKSGHDTVSWYQQALGQGPQFIFQYYEEEERQRGNFPDRFSGHQFPNYSSELNVNALLLGDSALYLCASSLLGGNEQYFGPGTRLTVT.

V usage is TRBV11-1 and J usage is TRBJ2-3; TRBD2 might be the D (6 bases). The CDR3 spans 13 residues. Germline V CDR1 and CDR2: SGHAT, FQDESV (reference sequence). V lost 0 bases, J lost 9 bases, and 10 bases lay in between. CDR3 sequence: CASSLAGAGTQYF. The CDR3 region has the DNA TGTGCCAGCAGCTTAGCGGGTGCGGGGACGCAGTATTTT.

This clonotype was recorded at least ten times. This chain links TRBV10-3 with TRBJ2-7; 10 nucleotides agree with TRBD2. J was trimmed by 3 bases and V by 6 bases; bases with no gene match: 8. Germline assignment: CDR1 ENHRY and CDR2 SYGVKD. The CDR3 runs to 15 residues. CDR3 bases: TGTGCCATCAGACCTACTAGCGGGGTGGGCTACGAGCAGTACTTC. It translates to CAIRPTSGVGYEQYF.

This clonotype was picked up many times. This rearrangement joins TRBV7-9 to TRBJ1-2, with unresolved D. Germline V gene sequence: CDR1 SEHNR, CDR2 FQNEAQ (reference sequence). The CDR3 has 13 residues. Trimming removed 5 bases at V and 7 bases at J, with 14 bases between. CDR3 DNA: TGTGCCAGCAGCCCGGACGGGCTGGGTGGCTACACCTTC. Translating gives CASSPDGLGGYTF.

The chain has TRBV5-6 and TRBJ2-1; D uncertain. The CDR3 is made up of 15 amino acids. CDR1 is SGHDT, CDR2 YYEEEE, per germline. The V end was cut by 0 bases, the J end by 8 bases, with 15 bases between. The CDR3 DNA sequence: TGTGCCAGCAGCTTGGGGTTAGGTCCACGAGATGAGCAGTTCTTC. This translates into CASSLGLGPRDEQFF.

There are many counts of this clonotype. The chain carries TRBV11-3 and TRBJ2-7, with D possibly TRBD2 on 6 matching bases. This CDR3 region has 13 residues. CDR1 and CDR2 from the germline V gene are SGHNT and YENEEA. V dropped 5 bases and J dropped 6 bases, with 14 bases sitting between them. The CDR3 loop reads CASSLRGGLEQYF. As DNA, the CDR3 is TGTGCCAGCAGCCTCCGGGGAGGTCTCGAGCAGTACTTC.

This clonotype has more than one count but fewer than ten. This rearrangement joins TRBV7-2 to TRBJ2-7; D gene ambiguous. Germline V lookup: CDR1 SGHTA, CDR2 FQGNSA. Trimming stripped 1 base from V and 7 bases from J, with 8 bases between. This CDR3 contains 12 residues. The DNA of the CDR3 is TGTGCCAGCAGCTTAGGGCCTTGGGAGCAGTACTTC. Its translation: CASSLGPWEQYF.

This clonotype appeared a few times. The gene calls are TRBV5-1 and TRBJ2-3, with D perhaps matching TRBD2 (6 bases). The V gene's germline CDR1 is SGHRS and CDR2 YFSETQ. The CDR3 runs 15 residues. Between the trimmed V and J ends, which lost 2 bases and 4 bases, there was a span of 14 bases. CDR3 sequence: CASSLSSGSADTQYF. For the CDR3, the DNA is TGCGCCAGCAGCTTATCGTCCGGGAGCGCAGATACGCAGTATTTT.

This clonotype was observed at least ten times. The chain carries TRBV5-1 and TRBJ2-2; the match to TRBD1 covers 9 bases. The CDR3 is 15 amino acids. Germline lookup yields CDR1 SGHRS and CDR2 YFSETQ. V shed 4 bases and J 5 bases; nucleotides not matched to a gene: 6. CDR3 coding DNA: TGCGCCAGCAGCGGGACAGGGCCGCTGACCGGGGAGCTGTTTTTT. This encodes CASSGTGPLTGELFF. Full variable domain (outside the CDR3, taken from reference TRBV5-1 and TRBJ2-2): KAGVTQTPRYLIKTRGQQVTLSCSPISGHRSVSWYQQTPGQGLQFLFEYFSETQRNKGNFPGRFSGRQFSNSRSEMNVSTLELGDSALYLCASSGTGPLTGELFFGEGSRLTVL.